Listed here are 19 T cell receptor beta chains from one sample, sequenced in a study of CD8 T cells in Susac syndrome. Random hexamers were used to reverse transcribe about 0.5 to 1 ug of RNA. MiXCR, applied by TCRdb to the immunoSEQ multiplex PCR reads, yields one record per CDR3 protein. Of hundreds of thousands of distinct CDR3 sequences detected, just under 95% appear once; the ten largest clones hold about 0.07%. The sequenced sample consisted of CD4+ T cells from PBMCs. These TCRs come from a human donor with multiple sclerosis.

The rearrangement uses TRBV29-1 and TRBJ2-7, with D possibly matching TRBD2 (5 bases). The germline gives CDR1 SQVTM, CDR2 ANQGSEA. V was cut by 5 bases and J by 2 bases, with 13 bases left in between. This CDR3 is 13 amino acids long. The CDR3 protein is CSVLERWTYEQYF. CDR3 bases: TGCAGCGTTCTTGAGCGGTGGACCTACGAGCAGTACTTC.

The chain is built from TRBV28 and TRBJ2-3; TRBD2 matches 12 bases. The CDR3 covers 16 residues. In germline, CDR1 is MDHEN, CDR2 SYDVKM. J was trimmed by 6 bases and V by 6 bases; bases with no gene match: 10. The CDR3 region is CASSSGLAGRPDTQYF. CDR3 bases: TGTGCCAGCAGCTCCGGACTAGCGGGAAGGCCGGATACGCAGTATTTT.

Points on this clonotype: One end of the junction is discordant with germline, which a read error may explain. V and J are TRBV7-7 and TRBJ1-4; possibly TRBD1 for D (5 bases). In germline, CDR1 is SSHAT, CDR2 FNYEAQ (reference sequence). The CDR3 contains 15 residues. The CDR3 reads CASSQTLGRGEKLFF. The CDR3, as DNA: TGTGCTAGCAGCCAGACGCTCGGGAGGGGCGAAAAACTGTTTTTT.

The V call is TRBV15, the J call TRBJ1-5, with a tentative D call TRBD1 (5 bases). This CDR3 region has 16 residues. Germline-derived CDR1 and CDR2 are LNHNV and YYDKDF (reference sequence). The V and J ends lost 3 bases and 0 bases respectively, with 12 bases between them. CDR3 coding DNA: TGTGCCACCAGCAGGGGGGAGACAAATAGCAATCAGCCCCAGCATTTT. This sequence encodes CATSRGETNSNQPQHF.

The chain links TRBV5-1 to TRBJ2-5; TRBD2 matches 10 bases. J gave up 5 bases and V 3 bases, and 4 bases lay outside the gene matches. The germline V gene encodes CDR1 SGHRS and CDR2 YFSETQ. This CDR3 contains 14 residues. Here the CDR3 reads CASSSSGGAETQYF. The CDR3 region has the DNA TGCGCCAGCAGCTCTAGCGGGGGCGCGGAGACCCAGTACTTC.

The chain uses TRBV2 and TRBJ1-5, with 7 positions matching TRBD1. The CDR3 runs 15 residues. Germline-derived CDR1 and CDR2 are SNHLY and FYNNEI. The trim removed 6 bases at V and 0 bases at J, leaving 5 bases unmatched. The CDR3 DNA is TGTGCCAGCAGAACACAGGGGATTAGCAATCAGCCCCAGCATTTT. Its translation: CASRTQGISNQPQHF.

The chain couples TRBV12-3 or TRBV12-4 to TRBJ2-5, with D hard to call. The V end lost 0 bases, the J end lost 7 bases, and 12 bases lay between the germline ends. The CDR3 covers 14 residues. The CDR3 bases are TGTGCCAGCAGTTTAGCGCACAGCAAGGTGACCCAGTACTTC. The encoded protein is CASSLAHSKVTQYF.

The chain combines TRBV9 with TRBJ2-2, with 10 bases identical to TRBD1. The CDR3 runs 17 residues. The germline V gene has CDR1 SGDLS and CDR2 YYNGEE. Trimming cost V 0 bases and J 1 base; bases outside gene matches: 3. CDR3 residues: CASSVGQGAQNTGELFF. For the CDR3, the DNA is TGTGCCAGCAGCGTAGGACAGGGGGCGCAGAACACCGGGGAGCTGTTTTTT. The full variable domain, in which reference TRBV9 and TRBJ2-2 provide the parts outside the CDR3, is DSGVTQTPKHLITATGQRVTLRCSPRSGDLSVYWYQQSLDQGLQFLIQYYNGEERAKGNILERFSAQQFPDLHSELNLSSLELGDSALYFCASSVGQGAQNTGELFFGEGSRLTVL.

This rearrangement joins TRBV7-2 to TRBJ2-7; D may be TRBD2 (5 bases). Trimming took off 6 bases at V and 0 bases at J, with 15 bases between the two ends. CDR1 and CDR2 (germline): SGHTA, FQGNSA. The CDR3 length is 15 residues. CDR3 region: CASRSRGGPSYEQYF. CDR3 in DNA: TGTGCCAGCAGGAGTCGGGGTGGTCCCTCCTACGAGCAGTACTTC.

In nucleotides, the CDR3 is TGTGCCAGCAGCCAGGGGGTTTCCTCGGCGGAGCAGTACGTC. This translates into CASSQGVSSAEQYV. The rearrangement joins TRBV3-1 to TRBJ2-7; D tentatively fits TRBD1 or TRBD2 (5 bases each). The germline V and J ends were trimmed by 3 bases and 7 bases, with 16 bases remaining between them. Looked up from germline, CDR1 is LGHDT and CDR2 is YNNKEL (reference sequence). The CDR3 spans 14 residues.

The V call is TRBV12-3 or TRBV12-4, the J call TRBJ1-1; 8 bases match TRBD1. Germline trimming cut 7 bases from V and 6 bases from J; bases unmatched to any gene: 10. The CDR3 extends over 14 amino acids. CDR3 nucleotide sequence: TGTGCCAGCACGTACCGGGACAGGCTGTCTGAAGCTTTCTTT. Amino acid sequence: CASTYRDRLSEAFF.

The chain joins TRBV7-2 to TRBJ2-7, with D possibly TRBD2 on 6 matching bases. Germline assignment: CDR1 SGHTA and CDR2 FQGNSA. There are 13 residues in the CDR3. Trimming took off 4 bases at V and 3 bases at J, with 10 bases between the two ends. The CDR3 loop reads CASSSGTFYEQYV. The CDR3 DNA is TGTGCCAGCAGCTCCGGGACTTTCTACGAGCAGTACGTC.

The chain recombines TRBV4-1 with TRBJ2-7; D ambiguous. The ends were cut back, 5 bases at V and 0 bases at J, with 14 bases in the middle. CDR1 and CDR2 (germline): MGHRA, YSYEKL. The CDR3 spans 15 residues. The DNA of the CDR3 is TGCGCCAGCAGCAAGTTAACCTCAGGCTCCTACGAGCAGTACTTC. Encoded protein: CASSKLTSGSYEQYF.

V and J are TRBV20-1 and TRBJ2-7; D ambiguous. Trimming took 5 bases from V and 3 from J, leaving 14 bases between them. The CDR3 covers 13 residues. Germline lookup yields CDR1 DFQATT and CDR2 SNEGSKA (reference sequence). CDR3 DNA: TGCAGTGCTTACGACACCTCCCGCTACGAGCAGTACTTC. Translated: CSAYDTSRYEQYF.

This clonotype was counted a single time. For the CDR3, the DNA is TGCAGTGCTAGATCCCCCCGGGACAGAGGGACCGGGGAGCTGTTTTTT. This encodes CSARSPRDRGTGELFF. The J gene is TRBJ2-2, the V gene TRBV20-1, with 7 bases fitting TRBD1. Trimming at V came to 2 bases and at J to 5 bases, leaving 11 bases not matched to a gene. Germline V gives CDR1 DFQATT, CDR2 SNEGSKA (reference sequence). The CDR3 loop spans 16 amino acids.

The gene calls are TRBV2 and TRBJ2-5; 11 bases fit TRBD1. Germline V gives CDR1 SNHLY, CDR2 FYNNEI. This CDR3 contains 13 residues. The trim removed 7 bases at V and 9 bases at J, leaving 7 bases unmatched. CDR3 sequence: CASISGQGGAQYF. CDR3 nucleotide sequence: TGTGCCAGCATATCGGGACAGGGGGGGGCCCAGTACTTC.

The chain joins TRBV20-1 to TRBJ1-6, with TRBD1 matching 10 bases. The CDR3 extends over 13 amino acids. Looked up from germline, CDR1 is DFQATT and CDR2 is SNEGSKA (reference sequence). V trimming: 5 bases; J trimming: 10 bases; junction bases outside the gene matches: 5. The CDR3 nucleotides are TGCAGTGCTGTGGACAGGGGGGACTCACCCCTCCACTTT. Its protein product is CSAVDRGDSPLHF.

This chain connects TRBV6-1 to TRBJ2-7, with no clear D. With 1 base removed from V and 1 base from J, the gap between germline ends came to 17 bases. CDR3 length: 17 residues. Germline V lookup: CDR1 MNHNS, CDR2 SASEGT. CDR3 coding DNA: TGTGCCAGCAGTGAAGTTTCCGGCTCCGGCGCGTCCTACGAGCAGTACGTC. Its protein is CASSEVSGSGASYEQYV.

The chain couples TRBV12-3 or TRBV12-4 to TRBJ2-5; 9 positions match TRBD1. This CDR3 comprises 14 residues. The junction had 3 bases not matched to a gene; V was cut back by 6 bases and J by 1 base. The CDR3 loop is CASRATGGQETQYF. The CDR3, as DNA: TGTGCCAGCAGGGCGACAGGGGGCCAAGAGACCCAGTACTTC.